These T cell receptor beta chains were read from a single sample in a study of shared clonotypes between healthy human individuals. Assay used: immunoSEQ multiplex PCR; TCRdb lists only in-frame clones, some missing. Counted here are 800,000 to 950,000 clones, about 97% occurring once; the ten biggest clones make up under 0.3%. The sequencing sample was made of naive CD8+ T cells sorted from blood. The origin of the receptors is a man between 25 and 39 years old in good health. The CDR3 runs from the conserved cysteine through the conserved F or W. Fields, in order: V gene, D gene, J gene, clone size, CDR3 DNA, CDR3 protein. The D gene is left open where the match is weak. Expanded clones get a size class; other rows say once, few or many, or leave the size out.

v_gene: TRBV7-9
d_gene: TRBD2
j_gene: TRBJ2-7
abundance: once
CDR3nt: TGTGCCAGCAGCTTTCCCCGAGCGGGAGAGGCCTACGAGCAGTACTTC
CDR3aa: CASSFPRAGEAYEQYF

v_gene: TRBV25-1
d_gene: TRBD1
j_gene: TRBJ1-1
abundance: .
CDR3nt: TGTGCCAGCCGACAGGGTAACGTGATGAACACTGAAGCTTTCTTT
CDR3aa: CASRQGNVMNTEAFF

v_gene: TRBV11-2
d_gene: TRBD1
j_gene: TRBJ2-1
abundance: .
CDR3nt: TGTGCCAGCAGCTTAGGCGAATCGGGACAGTACAATGAGCAGTTCTTC
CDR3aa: CASSLGESGQYNEQFF

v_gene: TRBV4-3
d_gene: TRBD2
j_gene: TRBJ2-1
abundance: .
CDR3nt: TGCGCCAGCAGCCGAACTAGCGGGACCTACAATGAGCAGTTCTTC
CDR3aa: CASSRTSGTYNEQFF

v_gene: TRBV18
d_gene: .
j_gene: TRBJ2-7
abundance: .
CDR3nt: TGTGCCAGCTCTCCGAGAGGGTCAGCGGGTGCGTATATCTACGAGCAGTACTTC
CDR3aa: CASSPRGSAGAYIYEQYF

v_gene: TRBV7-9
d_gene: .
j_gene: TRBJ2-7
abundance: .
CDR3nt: TGTGCCAGCAGCCCGGACGGATACGAGCAGTACTTC
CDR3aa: CASSPDGYEQYF

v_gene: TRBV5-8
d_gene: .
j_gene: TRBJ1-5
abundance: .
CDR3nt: TGTGCCAGCAGCGCGTGCGGGACCGTTCGGTATAGCAATCAGCCCCAGCATTTT
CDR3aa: CASSACGTVRYSNQPQHF

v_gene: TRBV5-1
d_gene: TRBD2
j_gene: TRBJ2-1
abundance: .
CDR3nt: TGCGCCAGCATCAGCGGGACTAGCGGGAGGACCTCCTACAATGAGCAGTTCTTC
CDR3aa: CASISGTSGRTSYNEQFF

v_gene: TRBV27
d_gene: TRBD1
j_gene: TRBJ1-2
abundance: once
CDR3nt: TGTGCCAGCTCCTCCCCCGGGACAGGGGATTATGGCTACACCTTC
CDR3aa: CASSSPGTGDYGYTF

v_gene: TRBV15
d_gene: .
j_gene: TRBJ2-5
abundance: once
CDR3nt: TGTGCCACCAGCAGAGATCGGGCGAGTCACCAAGAGACCCAGTACTTC
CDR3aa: CATSRDRASHQETQYF

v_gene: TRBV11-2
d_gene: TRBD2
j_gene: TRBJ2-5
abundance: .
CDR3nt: TGTGCCAGCACCTGGGGGACTAGCGGAACGCAAGAGACCCAGTACTTC
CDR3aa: CASTWGTSGTQETQYF

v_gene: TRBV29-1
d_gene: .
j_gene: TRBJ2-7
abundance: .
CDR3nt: TGCAGCGTTGAGATGGCTAGCGAGAAATACGAGCAGTACTTC
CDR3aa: CSVEMASEKYEQYF

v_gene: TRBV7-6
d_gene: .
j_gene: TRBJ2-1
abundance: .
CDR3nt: TGTGCCAGCAGCTTACGACTTGTCAATGAGCAGTTCTTC
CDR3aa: CASSLRLVNEQFF

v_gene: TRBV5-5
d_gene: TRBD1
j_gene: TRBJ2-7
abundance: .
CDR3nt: TGTGCCAGCAGCTTGCTCGGGACAGGGGGCCGAAACGAGCAGTACTTC
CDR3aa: CASSLLGTGGRNEQYF

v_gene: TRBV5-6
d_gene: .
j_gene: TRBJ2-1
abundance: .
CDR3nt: TGTGCCAGCAGCCCGGGACGGGGGTACAATGAGCAGTTCTTC
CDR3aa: CASSPGRGYNEQFF

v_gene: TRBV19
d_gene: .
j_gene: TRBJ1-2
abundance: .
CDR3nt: TGTGCCAGTAGTATCGGACAGCAATTATATGGCTACACCTTC
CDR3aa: CASSIGQQLYGYTF

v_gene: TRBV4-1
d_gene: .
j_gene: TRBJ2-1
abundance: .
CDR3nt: TGCGCCAGCAGCCAGGGTAGGAGAGGTCATGAGCAGTTCTTC
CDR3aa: CASSQGRRGHEQFF

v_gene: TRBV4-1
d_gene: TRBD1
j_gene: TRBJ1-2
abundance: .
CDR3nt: TGCGCCAGCAGCCAAGAGACAGGGACTGGCTACACCTTC
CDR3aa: CASSQETGTGYTF

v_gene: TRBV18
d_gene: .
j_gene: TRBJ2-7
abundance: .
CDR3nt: TGTGCCAGCTCACCGGGACGGTTATCCTACGAGCAGTACTTC
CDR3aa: CASSPGRLSYEQYF

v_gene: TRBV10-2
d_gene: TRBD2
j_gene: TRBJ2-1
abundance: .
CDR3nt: TGCGCCAGCAGTGTTGCGGGAGGTTCCTACAATGAGCAGTTCTTC
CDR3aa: CASSVAGGSYNEQFF

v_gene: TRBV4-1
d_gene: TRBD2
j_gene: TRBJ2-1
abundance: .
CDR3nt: TGCGCCAGCAGCCAAGCCCCCCCGGTGGCGGGAGGGTACAATGAGCAGTTCTTC
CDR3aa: CASSQAPPVAGGYNEQFF

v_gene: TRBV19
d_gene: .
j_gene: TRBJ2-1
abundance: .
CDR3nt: TGTGCCAGTAGTATAGGTGTGGGATTAAATTACAATGAGCAGTTCTTC
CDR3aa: CASSIGVGLNYNEQFF

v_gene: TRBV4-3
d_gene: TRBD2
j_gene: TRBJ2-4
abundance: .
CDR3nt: TGCGCCAGCAGCCAAAGTGTCGGCGGGGGACAAAACATTCAGTACTTC
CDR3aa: CASSQSVGGGQNIQYF

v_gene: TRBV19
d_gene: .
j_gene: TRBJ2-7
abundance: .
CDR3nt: TGTGCCAGTCAGGGAGCGGGGGACAGCCCGACCCTCTACGAGCAGTACTTC
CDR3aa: CASQGAGDSPTLYEQYF

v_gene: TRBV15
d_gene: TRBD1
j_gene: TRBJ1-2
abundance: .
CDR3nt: TGTGCCACCAGCAGAGATTACCTCAGACAGGGGGAGGGAGGCTACACCTTC
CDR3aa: CATSRDYLRQGEGGYTF

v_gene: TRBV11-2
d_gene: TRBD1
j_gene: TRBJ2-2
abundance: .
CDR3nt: TGTGCCAGCAGGGAACAGGGGGCTATTACCGGGGAGCTGTTTTTT
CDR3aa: CASREQGAITGELFF

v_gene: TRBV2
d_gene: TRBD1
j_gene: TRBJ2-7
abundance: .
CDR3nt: TGTGCCAGCAGTGAAGCGCGGGGACAGGGCTCCTACGAGCAGTACTTC
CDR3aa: CASSEARGQGSYEQYF

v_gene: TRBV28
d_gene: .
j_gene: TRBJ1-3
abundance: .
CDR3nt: TGTGCCAGCACCTCAGGGGTGATCTCTGGAAACACCATATATTTT
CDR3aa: CASTSGVISGNTIYF

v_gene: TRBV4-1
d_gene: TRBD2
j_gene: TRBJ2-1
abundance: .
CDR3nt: TGCGCCAGCAGCCCGGGACTAGCGGGTGCTCGCAATGAGCAGTTCTTC
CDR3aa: CASSPGLAGARNEQFF

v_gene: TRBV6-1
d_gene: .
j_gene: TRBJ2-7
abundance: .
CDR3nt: TGTGCCAGCAGACCGGGCAGCTCCTACGAGCAGTACTTC
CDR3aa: CASRPGSSYEQYF

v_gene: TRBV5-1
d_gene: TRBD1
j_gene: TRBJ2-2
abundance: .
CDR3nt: TGCGCCAGCAGCTTGAAGGGACAGGGGTACCCCGGGGAGCTGTTTTTT
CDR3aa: CASSLKGQGYPGELFF

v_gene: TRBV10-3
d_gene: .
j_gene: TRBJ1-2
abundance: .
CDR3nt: TGTGCCATCAGTGAGGAGGGGGACCCACACTATGGCTACACCTTC
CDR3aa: CAISEEGDPHYGYTF

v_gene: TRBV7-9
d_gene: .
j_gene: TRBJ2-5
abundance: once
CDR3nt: TGTGCCAGCAGCTTATGGTCGTGGGTTGAAAAAGAGACCCAGTACTTC
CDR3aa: CASSLWSWVEKETQYF